These 31 T cell receptor beta chains were sequenced from one sample in a study of T cells in Graves' hyperthyroidism and ophthalmopathy. Researchers amplified the TCR beta CDR3 regions from RNA transcripts. Using the HTBI primer set, a first-round RT-PCR was run on the TCR CDR3. MiXCR, run by TCRdb on the multiplex PCR reads, gives a single entry per CDR3 protein. Of about 500,000 distinct CDR3 sequences listed, about 45% are singletons. The sample consisted of peripheral blood or thyroid tissue (not recorded which). All receptors come from an adult woman with Graves' disease, either hyperthyroidism or ophthalmopathy (not recorded which).

This clonotype was seen a few times. CDR3 sequence reads: CASRPTGFQPQHF. The CDR3 DNA is TGTGCCAGCAGACCCACAGGGTTCCAGCCCCAGCATTTT. The chain has TRBV12-3 or TRBV12-4 and TRBJ1-5; tentatively, D is TRBD1 (6 bases). The V gene lost 6 bases and the J gene lost 7 bases, with 13 bases spanning the gap. The CDR3 runs 13 residues.

The chain is built from TRBV7-9 and TRBJ1-5; TRBD1 is a possible D gene (5 bases). This CDR3 contains 14 residues. Germline V gene data show CDR1 as SEHNR and CDR2 as FQNEAQ (reference sequence). V gave up 0 bases and J gave up 7 bases, with 10 bases separating them. CDR3 loop: CASSLAGVRQPQHF. As DNA, the CDR3 is TGTGCCAGCAGCTTAGCAGGGGTGAGACAGCCCCAGCATTTT.

Comment on this clonotype: In this CDR3 the conserved last residue, phenylalanine or tryptophan, is missing, so a read error is likely. V gene TRBV28 combines with J gene TRBJ2-5; the match to TRBD1 covers 7 bases. This CDR3 contains 13 residues. Unmatched junction bases numbered 12, after V lost 10 bases and J lost 7 bases. From germline, CDR1 is MDHEN and CDR2 SYDVKM. In DNA form, the CDR3 reads TGTGCCACCAGAGCCCGACAGGGACCGACCCAGTACTAC. Its protein product is CATRARQGPTQYY.

This clonotype was seen a single time. The chain recombines TRBV2 with TRBJ1-4, with 8 nucleotides matching TRBD1. CDR3 size: 13 residues. Germline CDR1 and CDR2: SNHLY and FYNNEI. The ends lost 8 bases at V and 7 bases at J; junction bases unmatched: 6. In DNA, the CDR3 is TGTGCCAGCTACCGGGACAGGAGTGAAAAACTGTTTTTT. Translating it yields CASYRDRSEKLFF.

The chain has TRBV15 and TRBJ1-4; perhaps TRBD1 as D (6 bases). This CDR3 comprises 17 residues. Deletions cut 4 bases from V and 5 bases from J, with 20 bases between. Germline V gene data show CDR1 as LNHNV and CDR2 as YYDKDF (reference sequence). In DNA form, the CDR3 reads TGTGCCACCAGCACAAACCGACGGACAGCCCGAAATGAAAAACTGTTTTTT. This codes for CATSTNRRTARNEKLFF.

This clonotype was detected ten times or more. V and J are TRBV7-2 and TRBJ2-7; D gene ambiguous. The germline CDR1 and CDR2 sequences are SGHTA and FQGNSA. Trimming stripped 4 bases from V and 3 bases from J, with 10 bases between. This CDR3 is 13 amino acids long. CDR3 DNA: TGTGCCAGCAGCTCTGGACGGATCTACGAGCAGTACTTC. The encoded protein is CASSSGRIYEQYF.

The sample holds many counts of this clonotype. The genes are TRBV20-1 and TRBJ1-2, with D possibly matching TRBD1 (5 bases). Looked up from germline, CDR1 is DFQATT and CDR2 is SNEGSKA (reference sequence). The length of the CDR3 is 15 residues. With 3 bases removed from V and 3 bases from J, the gap between germline ends came to 17 bases. In DNA form, the CDR3 reads TGCAGTGCTAGGAGCAGGGCCCCTAATTACTATGGCTACACCTTC. Its translation: CSARSRAPNYYGYTF.

This chain joins TRBV7-2 and TRBJ1-3; D gene unclear. V lost 5 bases and J lost 0, with 11 bases in between. Per germline, CDR1 SGHTA and CDR2 FQGNSA. The CDR3 covers 15 residues. CDR3 in amino acids: CASSIGRNSGNTIYF. The CDR3 DNA follows: TGTGCCAGCAGCATAGGACGTAACTCTGGAAACACCATATATTTT.

V gene TRBV15 combines with J gene TRBJ2-6, with D perhaps TRBD1 or TRBD2 (6 bases each). CDR1 is LNHNV and CDR2 is YYDKDF in the germline V gene (reference sequence). CDR3 length: 16 amino acids. V lost 4 bases, J lost 8 bases, and 18 bases lay in between. In DNA, the CDR3 is TGTGCCACCAGCAATCAAAGGGGGGCCGGGACCAACGTCCTGACTTTC. It codes for CATSNQRGAGTNVLTF.

This clonotype was detected once. One end of the junction does not line up with germline, which may come from a read error. The chain couples TRBV9 to TRBJ2-2; D is perhaps TRBD1 or TRBD2 (5 bases each). CDR3 length: 11 amino acids. The germline V gene has CDR1 SGDLS and CDR2 YYNGEE. CDR3 region: CASSQDGGAVF. CDR3 nucleotide sequence: TGTGCCAGCAGCCAAGATGGGGGAGCTGTTTTT.

The CDR3 region is CASRSAVLGTQYF. CDR3 nucleotides: TGTGCCAGCAGGTCTGCAGTCCTGGGGACCCAGTACTTC. The J gene is TRBJ2-5, the V gene TRBV7-9; D is uncertain. The germline V gene encodes CDR1 SEHNR and CDR2 FQNEAQ (reference sequence). V gave up 6 bases and J gave up 7 bases, with 15 bases separating them. The CDR3 runs 13 residues.

The rearrangement links TRBV29-1 to TRBJ1-3; 9 bases are a match to TRBD1. J was trimmed by 4 bases and V by 1 base; bases with no gene match: 5. CDR1 is SQVTM and CDR2 is ANQGSEA in the germline V gene. The CDR3 contains 15 residues. The CDR3 here is CSVEGGQGNGNTIYF. CDR3 nucleotides: TGCAGCGTTGAAGGGGGACAGGGCAACGGAAACACCATATATTTT.

This chain links TRBV7-9 with TRBJ1-1; 10 bases agree with TRBD1. The J segment lost 4 bases and the V segment lost 4 bases, leaving 6 bases of the junction unmatched. Germline lookup yields CDR1 SEHNR and CDR2 FQNEAQ (reference sequence). The CDR3 has 15 residues. CDR3 sequence (DNA): TGTGCCAGCAGCTCCGGACAGGGGGTGGGCACTGAAGCTTTCTTT. Protein: CASSSGQGVGTEAFF. Based on the CDR3 plus reference TRBV7-9 and TRBJ1-1, the full variable domain is DTGVSQNPRHKITKRGQNVTFRCDPISEHNRLYWYRQTLGQGPEFLTYFQNEAQLEKSRLLSDRFSAERPKGSFSTLEIQRTEQGDSAMYLCASSSGQGVGTEAFFGQGTRLTVV.

Concerning this clonotype itself: This may stem from a read error, because a much larger clone lies one nucleotide away. V usage is TRBV5-1 and J usage is TRBJ1-5; D is perhaps TRBD1 (5 bases). CDR1 is SGHRS, CDR2 YFSETQ, per germline. CDR3 size: 13 residues. The CDR3 nucleotides are TGCGCCAGCAGCCAAGACGGGGGTGGGCCCCGGCATTTT. It specifies CASSQDGGGPRHF.

V gene TRBV28 combines with J gene TRBJ2-7; D gene uncertain. Germline V lookup: CDR1 MDHEN, CDR2 SYDVKM. Trimming removed 10 bases from V and 0 bases from J, with 13 bases in between. This CDR3 comprises 13 residues. The CDR3 nucleotides are TGTGCCACAAATACCGTGAACTCCTACGAGCAGTACTTC. It yields the protein CATNTVNSYEQYF.

The rearrangement joins TRBV20-1 to TRBJ1-1; 11 bases are a match to TRBD1. The trim removed 6 bases at V and 10 bases at J, leaving 13 bases unmatched. CDR1 is DFQATT, CDR2 SNEGSKA, per germline (reference sequence). The CDR3 sequence is 14 residues long. CDR3 sequence (DNA): TGCAGTGCCATCACCGGGACAGGGGGTATCGGAGCTTTCTTT. Translation: CSAITGTGGIGAFF.

CDR3 in amino acids: CSASPNPGTGDNSPLHF. The CDR3 DNA reads TGCAGTGCTAGTCCCAACCCCGGAACAGGTGATAATTCACCCCTCCACTTT. V and J are TRBV20-1 and TRBJ1-6; the D gene is possibly TRBD1 (5 bases). V was trimmed by 3 bases and J by 5 bases, leaving 20 bases between them. The CDR3 has 17 residues. The germline CDR1 and CDR2 sequences are DFQATT and SNEGSKA (reference sequence).

This clonotype was seen only a few times. The chain carries TRBV7-2 and TRBJ2-7, with a possible D match to TRBD1 (6 bases). The V end was cut by 5 bases, the J end by 6 bases, with 14 bases between. Germline CDR1 reads SGHTA; CDR2 reads FQGNSA. The CDR3 is 13 amino acids. The CDR3 coding sequence is TGTGCCAGCAGCAGATACAGGGTGGGCGAGCAGTACTTC. Translation gives CASSRYRVGEQYF.

This clonotype was observed many times. This chain links TRBV19 with TRBJ2-5; either TRBD1 or TRBD2 may fit D (5 bases each). From germline, CDR1 is LNHDA and CDR2 SQIVND (reference sequence). The CDR3 totals 15 residues. V lost 4 bases, J lost 1 base, and 13 bases lay in between. In DNA, the CDR3 is TGTGCCAGTAGTAAATCACGGGACCGCCAAGAGACCCAGTACTTC. This translates into CASSKSRDRQETQYF.

This sequence joins TRBV20-1 and TRBJ1-1; D gene unclear. Germline CDR1 reads DFQATT; CDR2 reads SNEGSKA (reference sequence). V lost 5 bases and J lost 0, with 10 bases in between. This CDR3 is built from 13 residues. The CDR3: CSAAKRVNTEAFF. The CDR3 DNA sequence: TGCAGTGCTGCAAAGCGAGTGAACACTGAAGCTTTCTTT.

This clonotype was seen a handful of times. This chain joins TRBV9 and TRBJ2-5; a weak D match, TRBD1 (6 bases). Per the germline V gene, CDR1 is SGDLS and CDR2 is YYNGEE. The CDR3 is made up of 14 amino acids. V lost 0 bases and J lost 7, with 13 bases in between. As DNA, the CDR3 is TGTGCCAGCAGCGTAGCTACAGGGCCCAGGACCCAGTACTTC. Protein product: CASSVATGPRTQYF.

This clonotype appeared a single time. The chain uses TRBV29-1 and TRBJ1-2, with D maybe TRBD1 (6 bases). The CDR3 consists of 14 residues. Trimming removed 1 base from V and 6 bases from J, with 15 bases in between. From germline, CDR1 is SQVTM and CDR2 ANQGSEA. CDR3 region: CSVEGGGGVHGYTF. The CDR3 nucleotides read TGCAGCGTTGAAGGGGGAGGGGGGGTACATGGCTACACCTTC.

The rearrangement uses TRBV15 and TRBJ1-2; D gene ambiguous. The CDR3 covers 15 residues. Trimming removed 2 bases from V and 0 bases from J, with 10 bases in between. The germline V gene has CDR1 LNHNV and CDR2 YYDKDF (reference sequence). This chain's CDR3 is CATSRPRTTNYGYTF. The CDR3 nucleotides are TGTGCCACCAGCAGACCCAGGACCACTAACTATGGCTACACCTTC.

This clonotype was found a few times. The chain employs TRBV6-2 or TRBV6-3 and TRBJ1-2; D gene uncertain. Germline V gives CDR1 MNHEY, CDR2 SVGEGT. CDR3 length: 14 amino acids. V gave up 5 bases and J gave up 4 bases, with 14 bases separating them. The chain's CDR3 is CASSTKRTVYGYTF. As DNA, the CDR3 is TGTGCCAGCAGTACAAAACGCACAGTCTATGGCTACACCTTC.

This clonotype was recorded at least ten times. V usage is TRBV7-2 and J usage is TRBJ2-5; 10 bases are a match to TRBD1. The trim removed 4 bases at V and 5 bases at J, leaving 10 bases unmatched. The CDR3 runs 16 residues. The V gene's germline CDR1 is SGHTA and CDR2 FQGNSA. In DNA form, the CDR3 reads TGTGCCAGCAGCTCTAGACAGGGGGCCTCCGGGGAGACCCAGTACTTC. Translation gives CASSSRQGASGETQYF.

The chain joins TRBV20-1 to TRBJ2-7; tentative D call: TRBD1 (6 bases). Trimming took 8 bases from V and 6 from J, leaving 17 bases between them. Germline CDR1 and CDR2: DFQATT and SNEGSKA (reference sequence). The CDR3 runs to 12 residues. The CDR3, as DNA: TGCAGTCCCCGGACAGCCACTAGCGAGCAGTACTTC. It is translated as CSPRTATSEQYF.

This clonotype was detected a few times. This sequence joins TRBV25-1 and TRBJ2-7; weak D call: TRBD2 (6 bases). Trimming cost V 9 bases and J 3 bases, with 21 bases left between them. Per germline, CDR1 MGHDK and CDR2 SYGVNS. CDR3 length equals 15 residues. The CDR3 nucleotides are TGTGCCAGAGAGAGTCTCCGGGACTGGGGCTACGAGCAGTACTTC. This sequence encodes CARESLRDWGYEQYF.

J is TRBJ1-2 and V is TRBV29-1; a possible D gene is TRBD1 (5 bases). V was clipped by 6 bases and J by 1 base, with 9 bases between them. The CDR3 length is 12 residues. Germline lookup yields CDR1 SQVTM and CDR2 ANQGSEA. The CDR3 loop reads CSVVTVNYGYTF. CDR3 DNA sequence: TGCAGCGTAGTGACAGTTAACTATGGCTACACCTTC.

The V gene is TRBV11-2, the J gene TRBJ1-4; 7 positions match TRBD1. The CDR3 loop spans 14 amino acids. Germline assignment: CDR1 SGHAT and CDR2 FQNNGV. The V and J ends lost 7 bases and 7 bases, in that order; junction bases with no gene match: 9. The CDR3 is CASNPGGLAEKLFF. CDR3 sequence (DNA): TGTGCCAGCAATCCAGGGGGGTTGGCTGAAAAACTGTTTTTT.

The chain is built from TRBV4-3 and TRBJ1-2, with D hard to call. V lost 4 bases and J 9 bases, leaving 21 bases between the germline ends. This CDR3 contains 15 residues. Germline V lookup: CDR1 LGHNA, CDR2 YSLEER. CDR3 coding DNA: TGCGCCAGCAGCCCTACAGCCCCCGGAGCGGGGAGCTACACCTTC. Translation: CASSPTAPGAGSYTF.

This clonotype was seen repeatedly, ten times or more. This chain uses TRBV6-1 with TRBJ2-5, with D uncertain. This CDR3 is built from 16 residues. The V end was cut by 4 bases, the J end by 5 bases, with 20 bases between. CDR1 is MNHNS, CDR2 SASEGT, per germline. The CDR3 protein is CASSAWPSRAPETQYF. The CDR3 nucleotides are TGTGCCAGCAGTGCGTGGCCCTCTCGGGCCCCGGAGACCCAGTACTTC.